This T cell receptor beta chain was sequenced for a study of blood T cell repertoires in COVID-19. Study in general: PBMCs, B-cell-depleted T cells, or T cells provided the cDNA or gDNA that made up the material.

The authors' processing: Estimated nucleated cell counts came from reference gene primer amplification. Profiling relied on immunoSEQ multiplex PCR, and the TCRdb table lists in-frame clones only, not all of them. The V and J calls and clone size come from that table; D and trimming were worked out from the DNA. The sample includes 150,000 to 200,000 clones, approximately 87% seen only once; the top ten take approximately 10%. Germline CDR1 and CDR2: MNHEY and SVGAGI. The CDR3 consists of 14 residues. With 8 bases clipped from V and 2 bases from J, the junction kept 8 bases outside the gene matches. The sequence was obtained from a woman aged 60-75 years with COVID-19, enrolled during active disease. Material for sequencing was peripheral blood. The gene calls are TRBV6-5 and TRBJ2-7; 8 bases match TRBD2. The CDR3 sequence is CASGFFSGTYEQYF. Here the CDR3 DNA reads TGTGCCAGCGGGTTCTTTAGCGGGACCTACGAGCAGTACTTC.